The TCR beta chain under discussion was sequenced for a study of T cell responses to AZD1222 COVID-19 vaccine. General study results and limits: Seropositive at baseline were only 5 or 6 AZD1222 recipients.

Some clones are missing from TCRdb's copy, which holds only in-frame ones; the method was immunoSEQ multiplex PCR. The sample lists around 200,000 clones, 88% occurring once. CDR1 is MNHEY and CDR2 is SMNVEV in the germline V gene (reference sequence). J gave up 1 base and V 3 bases, and 3 bases lay outside the gene matches. The CDR3 length is 14 residues. A word on this clone: Its antigen is currently unknown.

Sequencing was performed on peripheral blood, taken 28 days after the second AZD1222 dose. The receptor comes from an adult who received the AZD1222 COVID-19 vaccine. The V gene is TRBV27, the J gene TRBJ2-7; 7 bases are a match to TRBD1. The CDR3 nucleotides are TGTGCCAGCAGTTTCTCGACAGGGTCCTACGAGCAGTACTTC. It translates to CASSFSTGSYEQYF.